Below are 9 T cell receptor beta chains sequenced from a single sample in a study of human T cells and chemical hapten exposure. TCRdb redid the calling of the RACE reads with MiXCR, one entry per CDR3 protein. Among tens of thousands of distinct CDR3 sequences, more than 9.5% were seen once, and the ten largest hold roughly 15%. The time point is: patch test 3, about 24 weeks after DPC sensitization. Described treatment: therapeutic diphenylcyclopropenone sensitization with weekly scalp DPC. This specimen consisted of whole blood, obtained in connection with sensitization to the hapten diphenylcyclopropenone (DPC). Receptor source: a woman aged 40-49 years with alopecia areata. Some clones in this sample may be carry-over from other donors' samples.

The rearrangement uses TRBV20-1 and TRBJ2-5; 14 bases fit TRBD2. J gave up 0 bases and V 5 bases, and 14 bases lay outside the gene matches. CDR1 and CDR2 from the germline V gene are DFQATT and SNEGSKA (reference sequence). This CDR3 comprises 19 residues. The CDR3, as DNA: TGCAGTGCTTTACCCGGACTAGCGGGGGGATCCTATTACCAAGAGACCCAGTACTTC. Its protein is CSALPGLAGGSYYQETQYF.

This clonotype was counted many times. The rearrangement links TRBV29-1 to TRBJ2-3; D may be TRBD2 (6 bases). Per the germline V gene, CDR1 is SQVTM and CDR2 is ANQGSEA. CDR3 length: 14 residues. Trimming stripped 3 bases from V and 1 base from J, with 11 bases between. CDR3: CSVDAGGGTDTQYF. CDR3 bases: TGCAGCGTTGATGCGGGCGGGGGCACAGATACGCAGTATTTT.

The chain couples TRBV7-9 to TRBJ1-4; 9 nucleotides agree with TRBD1. CDR3 length: 14 amino acids. Germline lookup yields CDR1 SEHNR and CDR2 FQNEAQ (reference sequence). J was trimmed by 2 bases and V by 6 bases; bases with no gene match: 1. This CDR3 is CASRGQGTNEKLFF. In nucleotides, the CDR3 is TGTGCCAGCAGGGGACAGGGTACTAATGAAAAACTGTTTTTT. The entire variable domain, with the rest obtained from reference TRBV7-9 and TRBJ1-4, is as follows: DTGVSQNPRHKITKRGQNVTFRCDPISEHNRLYWYRQTLGQGPEFLTYFQNEAQLEKSRLLSDRFSAERPKGSFSTLEIQRTEQGDSAMYLCASRGQGTNEKLFFGSGTQLSVL.

The chain employs TRBV28 and TRBJ1-2; D gene uncertain. Trimming took 6 bases from V and 5 from J, leaving 7 bases between them. The germline gives CDR1 MDHEN, CDR2 SYDVKM. The CDR3 totals 11 residues. The CDR3 sequence: CASSGRYGYTF. In DNA form, the CDR3 reads TGTGCCAGCAGCGGGAGGTATGGCTACACCTTC.

The chain couples TRBV12-3 or TRBV12-4 to TRBJ2-5, with 7 bases identical to TRBD2. This CDR3 comprises 15 residues. Trimming at V came to 5 bases and at J to 1 base, leaving 7 bases not matched to a gene. CDR3 sequence: CASSPPTGGQETQYF. In nucleotides, the CDR3 is TGTGCCAGCAGTCCCCCCACGGGGGGCCAAGAGACCCAGTACTTC.

In its sample, this clonotype was seen a few times. The chain couples TRBV5-5 to TRBJ1-1; D is uncertain. The CDR3 consists of 13 residues. Trimming shortened V by 0 bases and J by 0 bases, and 3 bases separated the two germline ends. Germline V CDR1 and CDR2: SGHKS, YYEKEE (reference sequence). The CDR3 here is CASSLDLNTEAFF. As DNA, the CDR3 is TGTGCCAGCAGCTTGGATCTGAACACTGAAGCTTTCTTT.

The V gene is TRBV6-5, the J gene TRBJ1-2; TRBD1 matches 10 bases. Per the germline V gene, CDR1 is MNHEY and CDR2 is SVGAGI. V was pared by 2 bases and J by 6 bases, with 3 bases of the junction left unmatched. The CDR3 is 14 amino acids. CDR3 coding DNA: TGTGCCAGCAGTTACGGGACAGGGGTTAATGGCTACACCTTC. Protein: CASSYGTGVNGYTF.

This rearrangement joins TRBV4-3 to TRBJ2-3; D ambiguous. There are 15 residues in the CDR3. Germline loops: CDR1 LGHNA, CDR2 YSLEER. V was shortened by 0 bases and J by 0 bases, with 7 bases between the two germline ends. In DNA, the CDR3 is TGCGCCAGCAGCCAAGAGATCGGGAGCACAGATACGCAGTATTTT. Amino acid sequence: CASSQEIGSTDTQYF.

This clonotype was detected only a few times. This chain uses TRBV5-5 with TRBJ1-1, with D maybe TRBD1 (6 bases). Germline loops: CDR1 SGHKS, CDR2 YYEKEE (reference sequence). The ends were cut back, 4 bases at V and 1 base at J, with 14 bases in the middle. The CDR3 contains 15 residues. As DNA, the CDR3 is TGTGCCAGCAGCCCCTTGACAGGCGAGAACACTGAAGCTTTCTTT. As protein: CASSPLTGENTEAFF.